Described below is a single TCR beta chain sequence and its context. What it recognizes is unknown. The PCR employed 60 Vbeta primers together with 13 Jbeta primers. Sequencing used immunoSEQ multiplex PCR; TCRdb keeps in-frame clones, though not all of them. The sample contains about 200,000 clones, 78% of which appear only once. The sample belongs to a study of cytomegalovirus exposure and HLA in healthy donors. In the study overall: Early released data comprised about 85 million unique TCRs from HLA-typed donors.

Broader study findings: It was 150 or so TCR beta chains that were listed as cytomegalovirus-associated. The authors later linked a missense DCLRE1C variant to TCR beta V- and J-gene trimming. The productive fraction for most TCR beta V segments was about 87% or about 30% in an earlier analysis.

Sequenced sample: PBMCs. The TCR comes from a male donor in good health and CMV-seronegative.

The CDR3 nucleotides are TGTGCCAGCAGCCTGACTAGCGGGAGTACAGATACGCAGTATTTT. It specifies CASSLTSGSTDTQYF. The chain recombines TRBV2 with TRBJ2-3; 12 bases are shared with TRBD2. V was clipped by 6 bases and J by 3 bases; unmatched bases: 4. Germline-derived CDR1 and CDR2 are SNHLY and FYNNEI. The CDR3 totals 15 residues. The full variable domain, in which reference TRBV2 and TRBJ2-3 provide the parts outside the CDR3, is EPEVTQTPSHQVTQMGQEVILRCVPISNHLYFYWYRQILGQKVEFLVSFYNNEISEKSEIFDDQFSVERPDGSNFTLKIRSTKLEDSAMYFCASSLTSGSTDTQYFGPGTRLTVL.